The source of this T cell receptor (beta chain) is a study of blood T cell repertoires in COVID-19. For the study at large: Some COVID-19 samples were acute and others convalescent; all came from the United States, Italy and Spain.

Original processing methods: The authors estimated nucleated cell counts from reference gene primer amplification. Measured with immunoSEQ multiplex PCR; TCRdb has only the in-frame clones, and not every one. V, J and clone size are those of that table, while D and trimming were read from the DNA. The sample includes about 260,000 clones, roughly 87% of them seen just once. Sample: peripheral blood. This clonotype was obtained from a human donor in a cohort sampled during active COVID-19.

CDR3 sequence (DNA): TGTGCCAGCAGCCAAGGGGGGACAGGCCATGAAGCTTTCTTT. Translating gives CASSQGGTGHEAFF. V usage is TRBV14 and J usage is TRBJ1-1, with 8 bases lining up with TRBD1. Per the germline V gene, CDR1 is SGHDN and CDR2 is FVKESK. The CDR3 has 14 amino acids. V shed 1 base, J shed 7 bases, and the junction held 5 bases outside the gene matches.